This TCR beta chain was captured in a study of control samples from healthy donors and cancer patients. The CDR3 consists of 12 residues. Germline V gives CDR1 LNHDA, CDR2 SQIVND (reference sequence). V was clipped by 1 base and J by 2 bases, with 3 bases between them. The data were produced by immunoSEQ multiplex PCR, yet TCRdb's version contains in-frame clones alone and is incomplete. The sample shows approximately 87,000 clones, 91% of them seen only once. This TCR was sampled from a man aged 50 to 60 in good health. The sample was blood. This chain uses TRBV19 with TRBJ2-7; no firm D call. The CDR3 reads CASSIGTYEQYF. The CDR3 DNA reads as TGTGCCAGTAGTATAGGGACCTACGAGCAGTACTTC.